This is a list of T cell receptor beta chains from one sample in a study of beta chain features in type 1 diabetes. The protocol was immunoSEQ multiplex PCR, while the TCRdb copy is restricted to in-frame clones and leaves out a portion. The table lists 15,000 to 20,000 clones, 45% to 50% of them singletons. The sequenced sample consisted of stem cell memory CD4+ T cells from blood. The receptor source for this set is a man between 18 and 35 years old in good health. CDR3s include the opening cysteine and the closing phenylalanine or tryptophan. A D gene is named only where the DNA matches it firmly. The size of a clone is reported for some rows only, either as once, few or many, or as a class for expanded clones.

d_gene,j_gene,v_gene,abundance,CDR3aa,CDR3nt
NA,TRBJ1-4,TRBV4-2,few,CASSQDVVQNEKLFF,TGTGCCAGCAGCCAAGATGTTGTACAGAACGAAAAACTGTTTTTT
TRBD2,TRBJ2-3,TRBV28,NA,CASRREGTDTQYF,TGTGCCAGCAGGCGGGAGGGCACAGATACGCAGTATTTT
NA,TRBJ2-3,TRBV9,few,CASSAGLAEWDTQYF,TGTGCCAGCAGCGCCGGTCTAGCTGAGTGGGATACGCAGTATTTT
TRBD1,TRBJ2-2,TRBV5-6,few,CASSDMGQGNTGELFF,TGTGCCAGCAGCGATATGGGACAGGGAAACACCGGGGAGCTGTTTTTT
TRBD2,TRBJ2-3,TRBV7-2,NA,CASSLALAGITDTQYF,TGTGCCAGCAGCTTAGCTCTAGCGGGGATCACAGATACGCAGTATTTT
TRBD1,TRBJ2-7,TRBV5-1,NA,CASSLGPGQGSGEQYF,TGCGCCAGCAGCTTGGGGCCGGGACAGGGGTCGGGTGAGCAGTACTTC
NA,TRBJ2-4,TRBV5-1,few,CASSVGDTKNIQYF,TGCGCCAGCAGTGTGGGGGACACGAAAAACATTCAGTACTTC
NA,TRBJ1-2,TRBV7-8,NA,CASSPRLQGYGYTF,TGTGCCAGCAGCCCCCGGTTGCAGGGCTATGGCTACACCTTC
NA,TRBJ2-1,TRBV30,NA,CAWSRSGNEQFF,TGTGCCTGGAGCCGGTCGGGCAATGAGCAGTTCTTC
NA,TRBJ2-7,TRBV18,NA,CASSPLGGSAYEQYF,TGTGCCAGCTCACCCTTAGGGGGTAGCGCCTACGAGCAGTACTTC
NA,TRBJ1-2,TRBV30,few,CAWTRGTGYGYTF,TGTGCCTGGACGCGTGGTACCGGCTATGGCTACACCTTC
NA,TRBJ1-3,TRBV5-4,NA,CASSLAEGNTIYF,TGTGCCAGCAGCTTAGCGGAGGGAAACACCATATATTTT
NA,TRBJ1-5,TRBV29-1,NA,CSVEGREGQPQHF,TGCAGCGTTGAGGGCAGGGAGGGCCAGCCCCAGCATTTT
NA,TRBJ1-2,TRBV4-3,NA,CASSQDQLVRDGYTF,TGCGCCAGCAGCCAAGATCAGCTTGTTCGGGATGGCTACACCTTC
TRBD1,TRBJ1-3,TRBV9,NA,CASSAGGQGRSGNTIYF,TGTGCCAGCAGCGCAGGGGGACAGGGAAGGTCTGGAAACACCATATATTTT
TRBD2,TRBJ2-3,TRBV5-4,NA,CASSTGLAATGTQYF,TGTGCCAGCAGCACCGGACTAGCGGCGACTGGCACGCAGTATTTT
NA,TRBJ2-5,TRBV7-2,NA,CASSFGGIRETQYF,TGTGCCAGCAGCTTCGGCGGTATTCGAGAGACCCAGTACTTC